The source of this TCR beta chain is a study of T cell responses to AZD1222 COVID-19 vaccine. Trimming pared 4 bases from V and 0 bases from J, leaving 10 bases between. The length of the CDR3 is 15 residues. Germline CDR1 reads MGHRA; CDR2 reads YSYEKL. Libraries were prepared by immunoSEQ multiplex PCR; TCRdb keeps only in-frame clonotypes and omits some of them. This sample yields 120,000 to 150,000 clones, of which approximately 89% are seen a single time; 5% belongs to the top ten. The V and J genes are TRBV4-1 and TRBJ1-5, with D unresolved. The sequencing here drew on peripheral blood, taken on day 0 of AZD1222 vaccination. This TCR was recovered from an adult in good health. The CDR3 DNA reads TGCGCCAGCAGCCTCGTACTGTCTAGCAATCAGCCCCAGCATTTT. Translating gives CASSLVLSSNQPQHF.